This is a list of T cell receptor beta chains from one sample in a study of beta chain features in type 1 diabetes. TCRdb's table, derived via immunoSEQ multiplex PCR, lists solely in-frame clones and lacks some. The table shows 350,000 to 400,000 clones, with about 14% occurring only once. The sequenced material came from naive CD4+ T cells from blood. Receptors originate from a young woman in good health. The CDR3 runs from the conserved cysteine through the conserved F or W. The D gene is left open where the match is weak. A clone size is listed for some rows: how often the clone was seen (once, few, many), or a class if it is expanded.

cdr3_aa,cdr3_nt,v_call,clone_size,d_call,j_call
CASSFGGPIPGELFF,TGTGCCAGCAGTTTTGGAGGCCCGATCCCCGGGGAGCTGTTTTTT,TRBV11-2,-,-,TRBJ2-2
CASSTTGAQYF,TGTGCCAGTAGTACGACAGGGGCGCAGTATTTT,TRBV19,few,TRBD1,TRBJ2-3
CASSLNGNYEQYF,TGCGCCAGCAGCTTGAACGGTAACTACGAGCAGTACTTC,TRBV5-1,few,-,TRBJ2-7
CASSLVDLSGKDTQYF,TGTGCCAGCAGCTTAGTGGACTTATCGGGAAAAGATACGCAGTATTTT,TRBV7-9,-,-,TRBJ2-3
CASSRWTGLRETQYF,TGTGCCAGCAGTCGATGGACAGGGTTAAGAGAGACCCAGTACTTC,TRBV7-2,-,TRBD1,TRBJ2-5
CASTLWGGNNQPQHF,TGTGCCAGCACCCTTTGGGGCGGGAACAATCAGCCCCAGCATTTT,TRBV28,few,-,TRBJ1-5
CSVESNYGYTF,TGCAGCGTTGAGAGCAACTATGGCTACACCTTC,TRBV29-1,few,-,TRBJ1-2
CASATGNYNEQFF,TGTGCCTCAGCGACAGGGAATTACAATGAGCAGTTCTTC,TRBV30,few,TRBD1,TRBJ2-1
CASSPTWTGGFGYTF,TGTGCCAGCAGCCCCACGTGGACAGGGGGCTTTGGCTACACCTTC,TRBV7-2,-,TRBD1,TRBJ1-2
CASSQGQGNTGELFF,TGTGCCAGCAGCCAGGGACAGGGGAACACCGGGGAGCTGTTTTTT,TRBV7-9,-,TRBD1,TRBJ2-2
CASSPGQLGYGEAFF,TGCGCCAGCAGCCCAGGACAGTTAGGATACGGTGAAGCTTTCTTT,TRBV5-1,-,-,TRBJ1-1
CASSYGLTDTQYF,TGTGCCAGCAGTTATGGCCTCACAGATACGCAGTATTTT,TRBV2,-,-,TRBJ2-3
CASSPREHSDSYEQYF,TGTGCCAGCTCACCACGCGAGCATAGCGACTCCTACGAGCAGTACTTC,TRBV18,few,-,TRBJ2-7
CASSRQGSGSRELFF,TGTGCCAGCAGCCGACAAGGTAGCGGGAGCAGGGAGCTGTTTTTT,TRBV6-1,-,TRBD2,TRBJ2-2
CASTFDRGNIQYF,TGTGCCAGCACCTTTGACAGGGGGAACATTCAGTACTTC,TRBV5-4,few,TRBD1,TRBJ2-4
CASYSGISSYEQYF,TGTGCCAGTTATAGCGGGATTAGCTCCTACGAGCAGTACTTC,TRBV7-2,-,TRBD2,TRBJ2-7
CASSSSGQLDTQYF,TGCGCCAGCAGCTCCAGCGGGCAACTAGATACGCAGTATTTT,TRBV5-1,-,-,TRBJ2-3
CASSQDLGTSGSTYEQYF,TGCGCCAGCAGCCAAGATTTGGGGACTAGCGGCTCTACCTACGAGCAGTACTTC,TRBV4-1,few,TRBD2,TRBJ2-7
CASSLDEFASQNTDTQYF,TGTGCCAGCAGCTTGGACGAGTTCGCTAGTCAAAACACAGATACGCAGTATTTT,TRBV5-6,-,-,TRBJ2-3
CAWSKGQAYEQYF,TGTGCCTGGAGTAAAGGACAGGCCTACGAGCAGTACTTC,TRBV30,few,TRBD1,TRBJ2-7
CASSYSRNSNTGELFF,TGTGCCAGCAGTTACTCGCGTAATTCGAACACCGGGGAGCTGTTTTTT,TRBV6-5,-,-,TRBJ2-2
CASSPGGQATDTQYF,TGTGCCAGCAGCCCCGGGGGACAGGCAACAGATACGCAGTATTTT,TRBV5-4,-,TRBD1,TRBJ2-3
CASSPDGLVWQYF,TGTGCCAGCAGCCCCGACGGACTAGTCTGGCAGTACTTC,TRBV2,few,TRBD2,TRBJ2-7
CASSQTRTSGTNYEQYF,TGCGCCAGCAGCCAAACAAGGACTAGCGGGACAAACTACGAGCAGTACTTC,TRBV4-1,few,TRBD2,TRBJ2-7
CASSFRTSGRSDTQYF,TGTGCCAGCAGCTTCCGGACTAGCGGGAGGTCAGATACGCAGTATTTT,TRBV7-3,once,TRBD2,TRBJ2-3
CSVEILAGGSDIQYF,TGCAGCGTTGAAATTTTGGCGGGAGGGTCGGACATTCAGTACTTC,TRBV29-1,few,TRBD2,TRBJ2-4
CASSPEGVVRKAFF,TGTGCCAGTAGTCCGGAAGGGGTGGTGAGAAAAGCTTTCTTT,TRBV19,few,-,TRBJ1-1
CASGRNDRGRNEQFF,TGCGCCAGCGGACGGAATGACAGGGGGCGGAATGAGCAGTTCTTC,TRBV5-1,-,TRBD1,TRBJ2-1
CASSSGQVYNEQFF,TGCGCCAGCAGCTCCGGACAGGTATACAATGAGCAGTTCTTC,TRBV5-1,few,TRBD1,TRBJ2-1
CASSLQGGDEQYF,TGTGCCAGCAGTCTACAGGGGGGTGACGAGCAGTACTTC,TRBV7-3,few,TRBD1,TRBJ2-7
CAAGRGGDVWPQHF,TGTGCCGCTGGACGGGGTGGCGATGTTTGGCCCCAGCATTTT,TRBV10-3,few,-,TRBJ1-5
CASSPPGVRGIITEAFF,TGCGCCAGCAGTCCCCCCGGGGTGAGAGGGATCATAACTGAAGCTTTCTTT,TRBV23-1,-,-,TRBJ1-1
CASSPRTSGDNEQFF,TGTGCCAGCTCACCTAGGACTAGCGGGGACAATGAGCAGTTCTTC,TRBV18,few,TRBD2,TRBJ2-1
CASRQDRGTEAFF,TGCGCCAGCAGACAGGACAGGGGTACTGAAGCTTTCTTT,TRBV5-1,few,TRBD1,TRBJ1-1
CSVVSRETQYF,TGCAGCGTTGTAAGTCGGGAGACCCAGTACTTC,TRBV29-1,few,-,TRBJ2-5
CASRLDRPSTDTQYF,TGTGCCAGCAGATTAGACAGGCCGAGCACAGATACGCAGTATTTT,TRBV6-6,-,-,TRBJ2-3
CASSLGQGSYNEQFF,TGCGCCAGCAGCTTGGGACAGGGCTCCTACAATGAGCAGTTCTTC,TRBV5-1,few,TRBD1,TRBJ2-1
CSVEQGYGYTF,TGCAGCGTTGAGCAGGGATATGGCTACACCTTC,TRBV29-1,many,-,TRBJ1-2
CAWIAGPNTGELFF,TGTGCCTGGATAGCGGGACCGAACACCGGGGAGCTGTTTTTT,TRBV30,-,TRBD2,TRBJ2-2
CASSHLGAEKLFF,TGTGCCAGCAGCCACCTAGGAGCGGAAAAACTGTTTTTT,TRBV11-2,few,-,TRBJ1-4